Shown below are 25 T cell receptor beta chains from a single sample sequenced in a study of response to subunit inactivated influenza vaccine. MiXCR was run by TCRdb on the RT-PCR reads, yielding one entry per CDR3 protein. Found here are some 600,000 distinct CDR3 sequences, 12% to 15% of them singletons; the top ten hold about 7.4%. Source: PBMCs from blood, taken less than 15 days before vaccination. The receptor source for this set is a man aged 50 or older who received an inactivated influenza vaccine.

In this sample, this clonotype turned up a few times. The genes are TRBV4-2 and TRBJ2-2; 7 bases align to TRBD2. The germline gives CDR1 LGHNA, CDR2 YNFKEQ. CDR3 size: 17 residues. V gave up 0 bases and J gave up 2 bases; unmatched junction bases: 6. The CDR3 DNA follows: TGTGCCAGCAGCCAAGATCAACGCGGGGGTAACACCGGGGAGCTGTTTTTT. This gives the protein CASSQDQRGGNTGELFF.

The chain carries TRBV15 and TRBJ2-6; no clear D. CDR1 is LNHNV and CDR2 is YYDKDF in the germline V gene (reference sequence). The ends were cut back, 4 bases at V and 0 bases at J, with 13 bases in the middle. CDR3 length: 17 amino acids. The DNA for the CDR3 is TGTGCCACCAGCATCCCGGGCTTTATCTCTGGGGCCAACGTCCTGACTTTC. Residues: CATSIPGFISGANVLTF. Looking up the rest from reference TRBV15 and TRBJ2-6 gives the full variable domain: DAMVIQNPRYQVTQFGKPVTLSCSQTLNHNVMYWYQQKSSQAPKLLFHYYDKDFNNEADTPDNFQSRRPNTSFCFLDIRSPGLGDTAMYLCATSIPGFISGANVLTFGAGSRLTVL.

This clonotype has just a few counts. V is TRBV4-3 and J is TRBJ2-5, with 12 bases fitting TRBD1. This CDR3 spans 18 amino acids. J gave up 5 bases and V 2 bases, and 12 bases lay outside the gene matches. From germline, CDR1 is LGHNA and CDR2 YSLEER. The CDR3 loop is CASSQTGTGGPMGETQYF. CDR3 nucleotide sequence: TGCGCCAGCAGCCAAACCGGGACAGGGGGCCCTATGGGGGAGACCCAGTACTTC.

This clonotype was seen many times. The chain joins TRBV24-1 to TRBJ2-5; the match to TRBD1 covers 7 bases. CDR3 length: 13 residues. Per the germline V gene, CDR1 is KGHDR and CDR2 is SFDVKD. V shed 5 bases, J shed 2 bases, and the junction held 1 base outside the gene matches. The CDR3 protein is CATSGDSQETQYF. CDR3 nucleotides: TGTGCCACCAGTGGGGACAGTCAAGAGACCCAGTACTTC.

This clonotype was detected only a few times. The chain carries TRBV20-1 and TRBJ2-7; D may be TRBD2 (5 bases). The CDR3 sequence is 13 residues long. CDR1 and CDR2 (germline): DFQATT, SNEGSKA (reference sequence). Trimming took off 5 bases at V and 3 bases at J, with 14 bases between the two ends. The CDR3 DNA reads TGCAGTGCTCGAGGGCCCTCGAACTACGAGCAGTACTTC. Its protein is CSARGPSNYEQYF.

This clonotype was found many times. The chain couples TRBV7-9 to TRBJ2-5, with 7 positions matching TRBD1. CDR3 length: 14 amino acids. Germline V gene lookup returns CDR1 SEHNR and CDR2 FQNEAQ (reference sequence). The trim removed 5 bases at V and 1 base at J, leaving 4 bases unmatched. Here the CDR3 reads CASSPRDSQETQYF. The CDR3, as DNA: TGTGCCAGCAGCCCCCGGGACAGCCAAGAGACCCAGTACTTC.

This chain uses TRBV5-1 with TRBJ2-2, with D perhaps TRBD1 or TRBD2 (5 bases each). Trimming took 0 bases from V and 6 from J, leaving 12 bases between them. Germline loops: CDR1 SGHRS, CDR2 YFSETQ. This CDR3 region has 15 residues. CDR3 region: CASSLEGVGAGELFF. DNA of the CDR3: TGCGCCAGCAGCTTGGAAGGGGTCGGGGCCGGGGAGCTGTTTTTT.

There are a few counts of this clonotype. This sequence joins TRBV18 and TRBJ2-1, with a possible D match to TRBD1 (5 bases). V lost 2 bases and J 9 bases, leaving 11 bases between the germline ends. Germline-derived CDR1 and CDR2 are KGHSH and LQKENI. This CDR3 has 13 residues. The CDR3 sequence: CASSPARASEQFF. As DNA, the CDR3 is TGTGCCAGCTCACCAGCCAGGGCCAGTGAGCAGTTCTTC. The full variable domain, its missing parts supplied by reference TRBV18 and TRBJ2-1, is NAGVMQNPRHLVRRRGQEARLRCSPMKGHSHVYWYRQLPEEGLKFMVYLQKENIIDESGMPKERFSAEFPKEGPSILRIQQVVRGDSAAYFCASSPARASEQFFGPGTRLTVL.

The chain joins TRBV6-5 to TRBJ2-5; 8 bases are shared with TRBD2. The CDR3 contains 16 residues. Trimming removed 0 bases from V and 1 base from J; junction bases left unmatched: 4. The germline V gene has CDR1 MNHEY and CDR2 SVGAGI. The CDR3 bases are TGTGCCAGCAGTTACTCGACGAGCGGGGGCCAAGAGACCCAGTACTTC. This gives the protein CASSYSTSGGQETQYF.

This clonotype was recorded at least ten times. The rearrangement joins TRBV12-3 or TRBV12-4 to TRBJ2-1, with D uncertain. Trimming removed 3 bases from V and 0 bases from J, with 6 bases in between. This CDR3 region has 14 residues. The CDR3 loop is CASSFGASYNEQFF. The CDR3 coding sequence is TGTGCCAGCAGTTTTGGAGCCTCCTACAATGAGCAGTTCTTC.

The DNA for the CDR3 is TGTGCCAGCGCAGCGGGAGGAAACACCGGGGAGCTGTTTTTT. Amino acid sequence: CASAAGGNTGELFF. The chain joins TRBV10-3 to TRBJ2-2, with 9 bases lining up with TRBD2. With V trimmed by 10 bases and J by 2 bases, 5 bases remained unmatched. Per germline, CDR1 ENHRY and CDR2 SYGVKD. This CDR3 contains 14 residues.

V is TRBV5-5 and J is TRBJ2-7; D possibly corresponds to TRBD2 (5 bases). This CDR3 spans 15 amino acids. Germline-derived CDR1 and CDR2 are SGHKS and YYEKEE (reference sequence). The V gene lost 4 bases and the J gene lost 3 bases, with 17 bases spanning the gap. CDR3 residues: CASSPRTDRGYEQYF. CDR3 DNA sequence: TGTGCCAGCAGCCCAAGAACGGACCGGGGCTACGAGCAGTACTTC. Combining the CDR3 with reference TRBV5-5 and TRBJ2-7 gives the whole variable domain DAGVTQSPTHLIKTRGQQVTLRCSPISGHKSVSWYQQVLGQGPQFIFQYYEKEERGRGNFPDRFSARQFPNYSSELNVNALLLGDSALYLCASSPRTDRGYEQYFGPGTRLTVT.

V gene TRBV9 combines with J gene TRBJ2-3; D is ambiguous. V was shortened by 4 bases and J by 5 bases, with 17 bases between the two germline ends. This CDR3 region has 15 residues. The germline V gene encodes CDR1 SGDLS and CDR2 YYNGEE. The CDR3 sequence is CASSIALGLEDTQYF. The CDR3 DNA reads TGTGCCAGCAGCATCGCTTTAGGCCTGGAAGATACGCAGTATTTT.

Only a few counts were recorded for this clonotype. The chain carries TRBV5-1 and TRBJ2-5; no firm D call. The CDR3 spans 11 residues. The germline V and J ends were trimmed by 5 bases and 3 bases, with 5 bases remaining between them. Per germline, CDR1 SGHRS and CDR2 YFSETQ. CDR3 protein: CASRWEETQYF. DNA of the CDR3: TGCGCCAGCAGGTGGGAAGAGACCCAGTACTTC.

The count of this clonotype is one. The chain links TRBV4-3 to TRBJ1-2, with a tentative D call TRBD1 (5 bases). The CDR3 spans 15 residues. Trimming took off 0 bases at V and 4 bases at J, with 12 bases between the two ends. In germline, CDR1 is LGHNA, CDR2 YSLEER. This chain's CDR3 is CASSQDAQGSYGYTF. DNA of the CDR3: TGCGCCAGCAGCCAAGATGCCCAGGGAAGCTATGGCTACACCTTC.

The gene calls are TRBV20-1 and TRBJ2-1, with D maybe TRBD2 (6 bases). Germline CDR1 reads DFQATT; CDR2 reads SNEGSKA (reference sequence). The CDR3 contains 15 residues. With 0 bases removed from V and 5 bases from J, the gap between germline ends came to 14 bases. The CDR3 loop is CSARDLLAYDNEQFF. Here the CDR3 DNA reads TGCAGTGCTAGAGATCTCCTAGCGTACGACAATGAGCAGTTCTTC.

The chain joins TRBV27 to TRBJ1-2; no firm D call. Germline CDR1 is MNHEY and CDR2 is SMNVEV (reference sequence). The V and J ends lost 2 bases and 8 bases respectively, with 15 bases between them. The length of the CDR3 is 14 residues. This chain's CDR3 is CASSLEGGLQGYTF. The CDR3 bases are TGTGCCAGCAGTTTAGAGGGCGGTCTTCAGGGCTACACCTTC.

The CDR3 spells CSVEWAGGTETQYF. The CDR3 DNA sequence: TGCAGCGTTGAGTGGGCAGGGGGAACTGAGACCCAGTACTTC. The gene calls are TRBV29-1 and TRBJ2-5; TRBD1 matches at 7 bases. The CDR3 has 14 residues. Germline V lookup: CDR1 SQVTM, CDR2 ANQGSEA. V lost 3 bases and J lost 5; bases outside the gene matches: 9.

This clonotype was counted only a few times. This chain links TRBV20-1 with TRBJ2-3; a weak D match, TRBD2 (5 bases). This CDR3 is 14 amino acids long. From germline, CDR1 is DFQATT and CDR2 SNEGSKA (reference sequence). Deletions cut 3 bases from V and 0 bases from J, with 10 bases between. For the CDR3, the DNA is TGCAGTGCTAGTCATGAGCGGAGCACAGATACGCAGTATTTT. Its translation: CSASHERSTDTQYF.

This clonotype was picked up many times. The genes are TRBV20-1 and TRBJ1-4; no clear D. Germline CDR1 and CDR2: DFQATT and SNEGSKA (reference sequence). The CDR3 contains 15 residues. Between the trimmed V and J ends, which lost 1 base and 7 bases, there was a span of 16 bases. This CDR3 is CSARAVWPAPEKLFF. CDR3 DNA: TGCAGTGCTAGAGCTGTCTGGCCAGCGCCTGAAAAACTGTTTTTT.

This clonotype was counted a few times. The genes are TRBV9 and TRBJ2-3, with TRBD2 matching 12 bases. The germline V gene has CDR1 SGDLS and CDR2 YYNGEE. Trimming removed 2 bases from V and 2 bases from J; junction bases left unmatched: 3. This CDR3 has 16 residues. The CDR3 DNA reads as TGTGCCAGCAGCGTTGGACTAGCGGGGCACACAGATACGCAGTATTTT. This encodes CASSVGLAGHTDTQYF.

The gene calls are TRBV4-1 and TRBJ1-4, with D maybe TRBD1 (5 bases). CDR3 size: 14 residues. The V gene lost 1 base and the J gene lost 13 bases, with 16 bases spanning the gap. The V gene's germline CDR1 is MGHRA and CDR2 YSYEKL. The CDR3 DNA sequence: TGCGCCAGCAGCCAAGTCCACGGTGGGGCTGGACTGTTTTTT. Translation gives CASSQVHGGAGLFF.

This clonotype was recorded only once. A junction boundary mismatches the germline segment, possibly from a read error. This chain connects TRBV5-1 to TRBJ2-3; D is possibly TRBD2 (6 bases). Germline V gene lookup returns CDR1 SGHRS and CDR2 YFSETQ. This CDR3 spans 15 amino acids. The CDR3 here is CASTTTPGATDTQYF. The DNA of the CDR3 is TGTGCCAGCACCACCACCCCGGGAGCCACAGATACGCAGTATTTT.

The chain employs TRBV29-1 and TRBJ1-5; D is perhaps TRBD1 (5 bases). The V gene lost 6 bases and the J gene lost 2 bases, with 14 bases spanning the gap. CDR1 is SQVTM, CDR2 ANQGSEA, per germline. This CDR3 contains 14 residues. This chain's CDR3 is CSVGTGDGNQPQHF. The CDR3 bases are TGCAGCGTGGGGACGGGGGATGGCAATCAGCCCCAGCATTTT. The full variable domain, completed using reference TRBV29-1 and TRBJ1-5, is SAVISQKPSRDICQRGTSLTIQCQVDSQVTMMFWYRQQPGQSLTLIATANQGSEATYESGFVIDKFPISRPNLTFSTLTVSNMSPEDSSIYLCSVGTGDGNQPQHFGDGTRLSIL.

This clonotype was recorded a few times. The rearrangement links TRBV5-4 to TRBJ1-2; D is perhaps TRBD1 (6 bases). Trimming removed 4 bases from V and 0 bases from J, with 13 bases in between. There are 15 residues in the CDR3. The germline gives CDR1 SGHNT, CDR2 YYREEE (reference sequence). CDR3 coding DNA: TGTGCCAGCAGCACTCAGGCAGGGGCTAACTATGGCTACACCTTC. It translates to CASSTQAGANYGYTF.